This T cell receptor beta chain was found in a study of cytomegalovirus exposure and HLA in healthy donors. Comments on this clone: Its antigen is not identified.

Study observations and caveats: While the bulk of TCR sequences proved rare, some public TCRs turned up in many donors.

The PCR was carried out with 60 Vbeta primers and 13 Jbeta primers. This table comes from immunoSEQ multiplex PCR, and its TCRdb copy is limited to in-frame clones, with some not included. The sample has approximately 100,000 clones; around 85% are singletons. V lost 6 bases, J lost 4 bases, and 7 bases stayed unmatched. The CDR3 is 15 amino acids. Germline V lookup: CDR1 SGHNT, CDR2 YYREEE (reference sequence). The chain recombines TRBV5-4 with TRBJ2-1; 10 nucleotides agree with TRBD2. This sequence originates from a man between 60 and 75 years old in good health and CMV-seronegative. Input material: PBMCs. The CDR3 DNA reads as TGTGCCAGCAAAACTAGCGGGGATTTTTACAATGAGCAGTTCTTC. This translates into CASKTSGDFYNEQFF.